Listed here are 21 T cell receptor beta chains from one sample, sequenced in a study of PD-1 blockade in classical Hodgkin lymphoma. The assay was immunoSEQ multiplex PCR, and TCRdb's table has in-frame clones only and misses some. The table includes some 52,000 clones, 86% detected once. Time point meaning: cycle 4 day 1 (C4D1), after 6 weeks of nivolumab. All patients experienced relapse after autologous stem cell transplantation, and brentuximab vedotin exposure was variable. The sample in question was peripheral blood mononuclear cells (PBMCs), obtained before the fourth cycle of nivolumab. The receptors originated from a human donor with classical Hodgkin lymphoma.

The chain couples TRBV19 to TRBJ2-3, with 10 bases matching TRBD2. The V gene's germline CDR1 is LNHDA and CDR2 SQIVND (reference sequence). Trimming at V came to 4 bases and at J to 4 bases, leaving 8 bases not matched to a gene. The CDR3 is 16 amino acids. The CDR3 nucleotides read TGTGCCAGTAGTACCAAAGCGGGGGGGCCAGCAGATACGCAGTATTTT. It is translated as CASSTKAGGPADTQYF.

The genes are TRBV2 and TRBJ2-1; D remains ambiguous. This CDR3 has 14 amino acids. Germline loops: CDR1 SNHLY, CDR2 FYNNEI. The V and J ends lost 7 bases and 8 bases respectively, with 18 bases between them. CDR3 residues: CASTEVNPSDEQFF. CDR3 nucleotides: TGTGCCAGCACCGAGGTAAATCCTTCGGATGAGCAGTTCTTC.

The gene calls are TRBV5-1 and TRBJ2-3; 8 bases map to TRBD1. The V and J ends lost 5 bases and 2 bases, in that order; junction bases with no gene match: 10. CDR3 length: 16 residues. The germline V gene encodes CDR1 SGHRS and CDR2 YFSETQ. CDR3 sequence reads: CASRTRTGRNTDTQYF. CDR3 nucleotide sequence: TGCGCCAGCAGGACCAGGACAGGGAGAAACACAGATACGCAGTATTTT.

This clone was seen a handful of times. This rearrangement joins TRBV28 to TRBJ2-7; TRBD1 aligns across 8 bases. Germline trimming cut 2 bases from V and 6 bases from J; bases unmatched to any gene: 9. CDR3 size: 15 residues. Germline V lookup: CDR1 MDHEN, CDR2 SYDVKM. The CDR3 sequence is CASSLSGQGVAEQYF. The DNA for the CDR3 is TGTGCCAGCAGTTTAAGCGGACAGGGAGTAGCCGAGCAGTACTTC.

CDR3 sequence reads: CASSLASGRLLTGELFF. In DNA, the CDR3 is TGTGCCAGCAGCTTAGCTAGCGGGAGACTCCTCACCGGGGAGCTGTTTTTT. The J gene is TRBJ2-2, the V gene TRBV7-3, with TRBD2 identical over 10 bases. V dropped 2 bases and J dropped 4; count of bases not matched to a gene: 7. This CDR3 has 17 residues. The germline CDR1 and CDR2 sequences are SGHTA and FQGTGA.

The chain carries TRBV11-2 and TRBJ2-1; a weak D match, TRBD2 (6 bases). The germline CDR1 and CDR2 sequences are SGHAT and FQNNGV. The length of the CDR3 is 14 residues. The ends were cut back, 3 bases at V and 9 bases at J, with 15 bases in the middle. The CDR3 spells CASSLGGLLGEQFF. CDR3 bases: TGTGCCAGCAGCTTGGGGGGACTTCTGGGTGAGCAGTTCTTC.

The chain combines TRBV6-5 with TRBJ1-3; D is unclear. Trimming removed 6 bases at V and 4 bases at J, with 13 bases between. Germline V gene lookup returns CDR1 MNHEY and CDR2 SVGAGI. The CDR3 extends over 14 amino acids. The CDR3 region has the DNA TGTGCCAGCAGCTCCGGTTCGATAGGAAACACCATATATTTT. Its protein product is CASSSGSIGNTIYF.

V gene TRBV11-2 combines with J gene TRBJ2-7; D is ambiguous. The CDR3 totals 11 residues. Trimming left V 6 bases short and J 1 base short, with 4 bases between. Germline V gives CDR1 SGHAT, CDR2 FQNNGV. The CDR3 is CASSPSYEQYF. As DNA, the CDR3 is TGTGCCAGCAGTCCATCCTACGAGCAGTACTTC. Looking up the rest from reference TRBV11-2 and TRBJ2-7 gives the full variable domain: EAGVAQSPRYKIIEKRQSVAFWCNPISGHATLYWYQQILGQGPKLLIQFQNNGVVDDSQLPKDRFSAERLKGVDSTLKIQPAKLEDSAVYLCASSPSYEQYFGPGTRLTVT.

CDR3 protein: CSVIRGGSYEQYF. The CDR3 nucleotides read TGCAGCGTTATCAGGGGTGGCTCCTACGAGCAGTACTTC. The chain couples TRBV29-1 to TRBJ2-7; tentatively, D is TRBD1 (6 bases). V shed 5 bases and J shed 0 bases, with 11 bases lying between them. The germline CDR1 and CDR2 sequences are SQVTM and ANQGSEA. The CDR3 extends over 13 amino acids.

V and J are TRBV20-1 and TRBJ2-7, with D tentatively TRBD2 (6 bases). With 3 bases removed from V and 3 bases from J, the gap between germline ends came to 6 bases. Germline V gene lookup returns CDR1 DFQATT and CDR2 SNEGSKA (reference sequence). This CDR3 comprises 11 residues. The CDR3 here is CSARGGYEQYF. CDR3 DNA: TGCAGTGCTAGGGGGGGCTACGAGCAGTACTTC.

The chain carries TRBV5-1 and TRBJ2-3, with no clear D. This CDR3 has 14 amino acids. The germline V gene has CDR1 SGHRS and CDR2 YFSETQ. The V end was cut by 5 bases, the J end by 0 bases, with 10 bases between. The CDR3 DNA is TGCGCCAGCAGGCCCGAACAAAGCACAGATACGCAGTATTTT. Its translation is CASRPEQSTDTQYF.

The CDR3 spells CASSMGTDYGYTF. The CDR3 coding sequence is TGTGCCAGTAGTATGGGGACAGACTATGGCTACACCTTC. This rearrangement joins TRBV19 to TRBJ1-2, with 7 bases that match TRBD1. There are 13 residues in the CDR3. The J segment lost 3 bases and the V segment lost 3 bases, leaving 1 base of the junction unmatched. Germline CDR1 is LNHDA and CDR2 is SQIVND (reference sequence).

This clone has a single count. This chain links TRBV19 with TRBJ2-7; 7 nucleotides align to TRBD1. The trim removed 7 bases at V and 4 bases at J, leaving 7 bases unmatched. The germline V gene has CDR1 LNHDA and CDR2 SQIVND (reference sequence). CDR3 size: 13 residues. CDR3 sequence reads: CASKARQGYEQYF. The DNA for the CDR3 is TGTGCCAGTAAGGCGCGACAGGGATACGAGCAGTACTTC.

The chain couples TRBV5-1 to TRBJ2-3, with 9 bases identical to TRBD1. Germline CDR1 and CDR2: SGHRS and YFSETQ. J gave up 6 bases and V 4 bases, and 6 bases lay outside the gene matches. CDR3 size: 14 residues. The CDR3 is CASSAGQGTDTQYF. The CDR3 bases are TGCGCCAGCAGCGCAGGACAGGGGACGGATACGCAGTATTTT.

The chain recombines TRBV4-1 with TRBJ1-6, with TRBD1 matching over 8 bases. J was trimmed by 7 bases and V by 4 bases; bases with no gene match: 12. Germline lookup yields CDR1 MGHRA and CDR2 YSYEKL. The CDR3 has 17 amino acids. The CDR3 sequence is CASSLVQGASGNSPLHF. The CDR3 DNA reads TGCGCCAGCAGCCTAGTTCAGGGGGCGTCGGGCAATTCACCCCTCCACTTT.

The chain recombines TRBV28 with TRBJ2-3; no firm D call. The CDR3 extends over 14 amino acids. V dropped 2 bases and J dropped 4 bases, with 10 bases sitting between them. Germline loops: CDR1 MDHEN, CDR2 SYDVKM. The CDR3 DNA reads TGTGCCAGCAGTTTACAAGTTACCCCAGATACGCAGTATTTT. Its protein product is CASSLQVTPDTQYF.

This clone has just a few counts. V is TRBV27 and J is TRBJ1-6, with TRBD1 identical over 9 bases. This CDR3 region has 15 residues. Germline CDR1 and CDR2: MNHEY and SMNVEV (reference sequence). V shed 6 bases and J 6 bases; nucleotides not matched to a gene: 6. The CDR3 spells CASSLGTGLNSPLHF. CDR3 bases: TGTGCCAGCAGCCTAGGGACAGGGCTTAATTCACCCCTCCACTTT.

This clone was recorded a few times. This chain joins TRBV7-2 and TRBJ2-1, with 10 positions matching TRBD2. V shed 0 bases, J shed 8 bases, and the junction held 7 bases outside the gene matches. Germline CDR1 is SGHTA and CDR2 is FQGNSA. The CDR3 is 16 residues long. The CDR3 DNA reads as TGTGCCAGCAGCTTAGCGCTAGCGGGGGATATATATGAGCAGTTCTTC. It encodes CASSLALAGDIYEQFF.

V is TRBV4-2 and J is TRBJ2-3; the D gene is possibly TRBD2 (5 bases). The CDR3 extends over 17 amino acids. The V and J ends lost 1 base and 2 bases respectively, with 16 bases between them. CDR1 LGHNA and CDR2 YNFKEQ come from the germline V gene. The CDR3 bases are TGTGCCAGCAGCCAAGGAGGGCCAGCGGCCCCCACAGATACGCAGTATTTT. Translating it yields CASSQGGPAAPTDTQYF.

The J gene is TRBJ1-5, the V gene TRBV2, with D uncertain. Per the germline V gene, CDR1 is SNHLY and CDR2 is FYNNEI. Trimming removed 6 bases at V and 11 bases at J, with 11 bases between. The CDR3 contains 11 residues. The chain's CDR3 is CASRSGKAQHF. CDR3 sequence (DNA): TGTGCCAGCAGGTCAGGCAAAGCCCAGCATTTT.

This chain links TRBV7-3 with TRBJ1-1; D is perhaps TRBD1 (5 bases). Trimming stripped 5 bases from V and 5 bases from J, with 18 bases between. This CDR3 contains 15 residues. CDR1 is SGHTA, CDR2 FQGTGA, per germline. In DNA, the CDR3 is TGTGCCAGCAGCAAAGTCAGGGTGCTTATGACTGAAGCTTTCTTT. Its protein is CASSKVRVLMTEAFF.